A single sample is the source of the 28 T cell receptor beta chains below, sequenced in a study of a mutant IDH1 vaccine in newly diagnosed glioma. Stated time point: baseline, week 1 (first vaccination visit). Treatment noted: pre-vaccination baseline after standard-of-care therapy. Only in-frame clones appear in the TCRdb table, and some are missing; sequencing was by immunoSEQ multiplex PCR. The sample comprises tens of thousands of clones, approximately 90% of which are singletons, and under 9.5% rests with the top ten. The material was PBMCs, obtained from a glioma patient treated with radiotherapy, temozolomide or both. The receptors here all came from a man in his thirties or forties with glioma.

The chain has TRBV7-9 and TRBJ1-2; 8 bases map to TRBD1. This CDR3 spans 15 amino acids. CDR1 and CDR2 (germline): SEHNR, FQNEAQ (reference sequence). Trimming removed 4 bases from V and 4 bases from J; junction bases left unmatched: 8. Here the CDR3 reads CASSSGQGGSYGYTF. As DNA, the CDR3 is TGTGCCAGCAGCTCCGGACAGGGTGGGAGCTATGGCTACACCTTC.

The rearrangement uses TRBV5-6 and TRBJ1-4; 8 bases agree with TRBD1. CDR3 size: 18 residues. The V gene's germline CDR1 is SGHDT and CDR2 YYEEEE. The ends lost 4 bases at V and 6 bases at J; junction bases unmatched: 17. DNA for the CDR3: TGTGCCAGCAGCGGGTTCGGACCTCAGGGGGCCCTTGATGAAAAACTGTTTTTT. Its protein product is CASSGFGPQGALDEKLFF.

The rearrangement uses TRBV15 and TRBJ2-3, with 11 nucleotides matching TRBD1. With V trimmed by 0 bases and J by 4 bases, 3 bases remained unmatched. The CDR3 has 16 residues. CDR1 is LNHNV, CDR2 YYDKDF, per germline (reference sequence). CDR3 amino acids: CATSRESGQGADTQYF. The CDR3 bases are TGTGCCACCAGCAGAGAATCGGGACAGGGGGCAGATACGCAGTATTTT.

This clone was seen a handful of times. The chain uses TRBV4-1 and TRBJ2-3; TRBD1 might be the D (5 bases). Trimming took off 4 bases at V and 0 bases at J, with 17 bases between the two ends. In germline, CDR1 is MGHRA, CDR2 YSYEKL. CDR3 size: 17 residues. CDR3 region: CASSLSEWAGSTDTQYF. The CDR3 DNA reads TGCGCCAGCAGCCTCTCAGAGTGGGCAGGGAGCACAGATACGCAGTATTTT.

V and J are TRBV2 and TRBJ2-3, with TRBD2 matching over 9 bases. The CDR3 consists of 16 residues. V lost 6 bases, J lost 5 bases, and 12 bases stayed unmatched. The germline V gene has CDR1 SNHLY and CDR2 FYNNEI. This chain's CDR3 is CASSDIGAGGLDTQYF. For the CDR3, the DNA is TGTGCCAGCAGCGACATTGGAGCGGGAGGACTAGATACGCAGTATTTT.

This rearrangement joins TRBV27 to TRBJ1-1; TRBD1 is a possible D gene (5 bases). Germline CDR1 and CDR2: MNHEY and SMNVEV (reference sequence). Trimming shortened V by 8 bases and J by 1 base, and 17 bases separated the two germline ends. This CDR3 spans 15 amino acids. This CDR3 reads CASRVWGVKNTEAFF. CDR3 nucleotide sequence: TGTGCCAGCCGAGTTTGGGGGGTGAAGAACACTGAAGCTTTCTTT.

The J gene is TRBJ2-7, the V gene TRBV7-9, with D perhaps matching TRBD1 (5 bases). The CDR3 contains 15 residues. The germline gives CDR1 SEHNR, CDR2 FQNEAQ (reference sequence). Trimming took 5 bases from V and 5 from J, leaving 19 bases between them. The CDR3 region is CASSPPRQGVNEQYF. CDR3 nucleotides: TGTGCCAGCAGCCCCCCCCGGCAGGGTGTCAACGAGCAGTACTTC.

The chain is built from TRBV14 and TRBJ2-1, with D possibly being TRBD1 or TRBD2 (5 bases each). V lost 0 bases, J lost 3 bases, and 15 bases lay in between. This CDR3 comprises 17 residues. The germline V gene has CDR1 SGHDN and CDR2 FVKESK. The chain's CDR3 is CASSQDKGARDYNEQFF. The DNA of the CDR3 is TGTGCCAGCAGCCAAGATAAAGGGGCCCGGGACTACAATGAGCAGTTCTTC.

The rearrangement links TRBV6-1 to TRBJ1-2; unclear D gene. Per germline, CDR1 MNHNS and CDR2 SASEGT. With 7 bases removed from V and 0 bases from J, the gap between germline ends came to 9 bases. This CDR3 contains 13 residues. The CDR3 here is CASMVQTNYGYTF. The CDR3 DNA follows: TGTGCCAGCATGGTTCAGACTAACTATGGCTACACCTTC.

The chain recombines TRBV5-6 with TRBJ1-1; D is unclear. The germline gives CDR1 SGHDT, CDR2 YYEEEE. The CDR3 extends over 14 amino acids. V gave up 0 bases and J gave up 2 bases, with 8 bases separating them. CDR3 DNA: TGTGCCAGCAGCTTGGGACAAGTCAACACTGAAGCTTTCTTT. Translated, it gives CASSLGQVNTEAFF. The entire variable domain, with the rest obtained from reference TRBV5-6 and TRBJ1-1, is as follows: DAGVTQSPTHLIKTRGQQVTLRCSPKSGHDTVSWYQQALGQGPQFIFQYYEEEERQRGNFPDRFSGHQFPNYSSELNVNALLLGDSALYLCASSLGQVNTEAFFGQGTRLTVV.

V gene TRBV6-5 combines with J gene TRBJ2-2, with a weak D call TRBD1 (5 bases). The V gene's germline CDR1 is MNHEY and CDR2 SVGAGI. V lost 4 bases, J lost 4 bases, and 16 bases lay in between. The CDR3 is 16 amino acids. The CDR3 loop is CASSFQTEATTGELFF. The CDR3 nucleotides read TGTGCCAGCAGTTTCCAGACAGAGGCGACCACCGGGGAGCTGTTTTTT.

This clone is a singleton in its sample. The chain joins TRBV6-1 to TRBJ2-5, with D perhaps TRBD1 (5 bases). Judging by the DNA end, TRBJ2-7 fits better; the J call may be wrong. The CDR3 totals 14 residues. Per germline, CDR1 MNHNS and CDR2 SASEGT. The CDR3 sequence: CASSWQGLSYEQYF. The CDR3 DNA is TGTGCCAGCAGCTGGCAGGGATTATCCTACGAGCAGTACTTC.

The V and J genes are TRBV7-2 and TRBJ2-7; 9 bases match TRBD1. V dropped 4 bases and J dropped 3; count of bases not matched to a gene: 10. Germline loops: CDR1 SGHTA, CDR2 FQGNSA. The CDR3 has 16 residues. This CDR3 is CASSYTRDRVIYEQYF. The CDR3 nucleotides are TGTGCCAGCAGCTACACCCGGGACAGGGTGATCTACGAGCAGTACTTC.

V usage is TRBV6-1 and J usage is TRBJ2-7; 9 bases match TRBD2. The CDR3 is made up of 14 amino acids. Trimming took 3 bases from V and 4 from J; bases not matched to a gene: 4. Looked up from germline, CDR1 is MNHNS and CDR2 is SASEGT. Here the CDR3 reads CASSDRSGRYEQYF. CDR3 in DNA: TGTGCCAGCAGTGACCGTAGCGGGAGATACGAGCAGTACTTC.

This chain joins TRBV7-8 and TRBJ1-4, with 7 bases lining up with TRBD1. The CDR3 spans 16 residues. Germline V CDR1 and CDR2: SGHVS, FQNEAQ. Trimming cost V 5 bases and J 7 bases; bases outside gene matches: 13. The CDR3 loop is CASSRQGGGRGEKLFF. CDR3 coding DNA: TGTGCCAGCAGCCGACAGGGCGGGGGACGGGGTGAAAAACTGTTTTTT. The full variable domain, with the rest looked up from reference TRBV7-8 and TRBJ1-4, is GAGVSQSPRYKVAKRGQDVALRCDPISGHVSLFWYQQALGQGPEFLTYFQNEAQLDKSGLPSDRFFAERPEGSVSTLKIQRTQQEDSAVYLCASSRQGGGRGEKLFFGSGTQLSVL.

This rearrangement joins TRBV27 to TRBJ1-5; the match to TRBD1 covers 9 bases. The CDR3 extends over 16 amino acids. CDR1 MNHEY and CDR2 SMNVEV come from the germline V gene (reference sequence). Trimming took 5 bases from V and 6 from J; bases not matched to a gene: 11. CDR3 nucleotides: TGTGCCAGCAGTCCATGGACAGGGGAGGTGGGTCAGCCCCAGCATTTT. Translating it yields CASSPWTGEVGQPQHF.

This sequence joins TRBV27 and TRBJ1-5; maybe TRBD1 (5 bases). Germline V gene sequence: CDR1 MNHEY, CDR2 SMNVEV (reference sequence). The CDR3 length is 13 residues. V dropped 6 bases and J dropped 4 bases, with 10 bases sitting between them. The CDR3 DNA reads TGTGCCAGCAGCAAAGACAGAAATCAGCCCCAGCATTTT. It yields the protein CASSKDRNQPQHF.

The chain joins TRBV18 to TRBJ2-2; D gene uncertain. The CDR3 is 16 amino acids. With 3 bases removed from V and 1 base from J, the gap between germline ends came to 12 bases. Germline V gene sequence: CDR1 KGHSH, CDR2 LQKENI. The CDR3 region has the DNA TGTGCCAGCTCACCGGTTGCAGCGTGGAACACCGGGGAGCTGTTTTTT. The encoded protein is CASSPVAAWNTGELFF.

This chain uses TRBV7-9 with TRBJ1-1; 12 nucleotides align to TRBD1. The CDR3 length is 16 residues. The junction had 5 bases not matched to a gene; V was cut back by 5 bases and J by 1 base. Germline V gives CDR1 SEHNR, CDR2 FQNEAQ (reference sequence). The CDR3 DNA sequence: TGTGCCAGCAGCCCAGGGACAGGGGGCGCGAACACTGAAGCTTTCTTT. This translates into CASSPGTGGANTEAFF.

The chain is built from TRBV12-5 and TRBJ1-1, with no clear D. CDR1 and CDR2 (germline): LGHNT, FRNRAP. The CDR3 has 13 amino acids. The V end lost 4 bases, the J end lost 0 bases, and 6 bases lay between the germline ends. The CDR3 protein is CASGSTLNTEAFF. The CDR3 DNA reads as TGTGCTAGTGGTTCTACTTTGAACACTGAAGCTTTCTTT.

V gene TRBV27 combines with J gene TRBJ2-2; 8 bases align to TRBD1. This CDR3 contains 15 residues. The germline V gene encodes CDR1 MNHEY and CDR2 SMNVEV (reference sequence). V shed 4 bases and J 6 bases; nucleotides not matched to a gene: 7. The CDR3 spells CASSYGTGRSGELFF. The CDR3, as DNA: TGTGCCAGCAGTTACGGGACAGGAAGGTCCGGGGAGCTGTTTTTT.

The rearrangement links TRBV27 to TRBJ1-2; D uncertain. CDR1 and CDR2 (germline): MNHEY, SMNVEV (reference sequence). The CDR3 extends over 11 amino acids. Trimming stripped 6 bases from V and 7 bases from J, with 9 bases between. This chain's CDR3 is CASRDLGGYTF. The CDR3 DNA follows: TGTGCCAGCAGGGACCTCGGTGGCTACACCTTC.

The chain uses TRBV27 and TRBJ1-1; D is uncertain. CDR1 and CDR2 (germline): MNHEY, SMNVEV (reference sequence). The CDR3 length is 14 residues. V was pared by 8 bases and J by 1 base, with 14 bases between. The CDR3 protein is CASRPAAGNTEAFF. CDR3 sequence (DNA): TGTGCCAGCCGACCCGCGGCCGGGAACACTGAAGCTTTCTTT.

The V gene is TRBV30, the J gene TRBJ2-5; perhaps TRBD2 as D (5 bases). The germline V gene has CDR1 GTSNPN and CDR2 SVGIG (reference sequence). V dropped 0 bases and J dropped 4 bases, with 9 bases sitting between them. This CDR3 has 13 residues. DNA of the CDR3: TGTGCCTGGAGTGTACTAGGGAGAGAGACCCAGTACTTC. Protein sequence: CAWSVLGRETQYF.

This chain links TRBV7-8 with TRBJ1-2, with 9 bases matching TRBD1. V dropped 5 bases and J dropped 5; count of bases not matched to a gene: 15. This CDR3 is built from 17 residues. Germline values: CDR1 SGHVS, CDR2 FQNEAQ. The CDR3 is CASSPGTGRSFGYGYTF. The CDR3 DNA reads TGTGCCAGCAGCCCCGGGACAGGGCGATCTTTTGGGTATGGCTACACCTTC.

The chain employs TRBV5-5 and TRBJ1-5; D gene uncertain. From germline, CDR1 is SGHKS and CDR2 YYEKEE (reference sequence). Trimming cost V 0 bases and J 4 bases, with 8 bases left between them. The CDR3 has 14 amino acids. The CDR3 reads CASSLGPLNQPQHF. CDR3 nucleotide sequence: TGTGCCAGCAGCTTGGGACCGTTAAATCAGCCCCAGCATTTT.

The CDR3 nucleotides are TGTGCCAGCAGCGTAGGGGGACATAACGAGCAGTACTTC. Its translation: CASSVGGHNEQYF. J is TRBJ2-7 and V is TRBV9, with D maybe TRBD1 (6 bases). The CDR3 contains 13 residues. V was cut by 0 bases and J by 5 bases, with 9 bases left in between. Looked up from germline, CDR1 is SGDLS and CDR2 is YYNGEE.

This chain links TRBV11-2 with TRBJ1-1; D gene ambiguous. This CDR3 comprises 15 residues. V lost 2 bases to trimming and J lost 0 bases, with 10 bases between them. The germline V gene encodes CDR1 SGHAT and CDR2 FQNNGV. CDR3 sequence: CASSLFGAVNTEAFF. CDR3 coding DNA: TGTGCCAGCAGCTTATTTGGAGCGGTGAACACTGAAGCTTTCTTT.